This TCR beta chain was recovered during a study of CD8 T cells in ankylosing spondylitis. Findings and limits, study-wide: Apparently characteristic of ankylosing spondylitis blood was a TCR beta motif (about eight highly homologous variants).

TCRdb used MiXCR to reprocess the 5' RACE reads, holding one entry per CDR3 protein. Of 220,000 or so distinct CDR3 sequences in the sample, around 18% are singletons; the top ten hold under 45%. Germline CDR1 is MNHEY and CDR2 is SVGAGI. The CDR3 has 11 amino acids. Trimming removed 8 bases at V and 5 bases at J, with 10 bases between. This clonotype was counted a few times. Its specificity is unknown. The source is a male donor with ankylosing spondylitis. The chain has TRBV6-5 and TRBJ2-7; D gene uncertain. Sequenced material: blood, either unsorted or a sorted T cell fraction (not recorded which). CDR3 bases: TGTGCCAGCGGTCTGGTCCACGAGCAGTACTTC. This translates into CASGLVHEQYF.